This T cell receptor beta chain was captured in a study of shared clonotypes between healthy human individuals. In the authors' methods: Sequence data from immunoSEQ were junction-only and lacked quality scores; consequently, filtering differed. Method: immunoSEQ multiplex PCR; TCRdb's copy keeps in-frame clones and lacks some. V, J and clone size are taken as reported in that table, and D and trimming were inferred from the DNA itself. The sample carries 2 million to 3 million clones, approximately 93% recorded once. The CDR3 spans 15 residues. Trimming removed 5 bases from V and 6 bases from J, with 20 bases in between. The germline gives CDR1 SEHNR, CDR2 FQNEAQ (reference sequence).

This rearrangement joins TRBV7-9 to TRBJ2-7, with D possibly matching TRBD2 (6 bases). Specimen: naive CD4+ T cells from PBMCs. As to subset: CD45RA+ positively selected. This TCR derives from a man aged 18-30 years in good health. Some clones in this sample may be carry-over from other donors' samples. CDR3 sequence (DNA): TGTGCCAGCAGCCTCCTGAGGGGAGGTACCCCCGAGCAGTACTTC. Translating gives CASSLLRGGTPEQYF. Based on the CDR3 plus reference TRBV7-9 and TRBJ2-7, the full variable domain is DTGVSQNPRHKITKRGQNVTFRCDPISEHNRLYWYRQTLGQGPEFLTYFQNEAQLEKSRLLSDRFSAERPKGSFSTLEIQRTEQGDSAMYLCASSLLRGGTPEQYFGPGTRLTVT.